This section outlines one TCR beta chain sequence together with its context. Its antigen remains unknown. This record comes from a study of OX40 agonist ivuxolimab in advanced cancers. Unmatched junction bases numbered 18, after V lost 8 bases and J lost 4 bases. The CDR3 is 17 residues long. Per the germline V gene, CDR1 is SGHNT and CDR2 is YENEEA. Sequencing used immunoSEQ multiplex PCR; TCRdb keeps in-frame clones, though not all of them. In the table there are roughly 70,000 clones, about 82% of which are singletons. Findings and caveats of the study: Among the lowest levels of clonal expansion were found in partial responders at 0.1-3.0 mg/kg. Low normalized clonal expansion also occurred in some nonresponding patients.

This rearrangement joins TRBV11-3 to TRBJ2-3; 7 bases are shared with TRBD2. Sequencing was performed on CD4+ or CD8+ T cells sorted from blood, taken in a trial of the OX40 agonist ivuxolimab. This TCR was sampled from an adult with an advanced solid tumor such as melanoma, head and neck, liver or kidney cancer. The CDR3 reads CASAPGGAATSADTQYF. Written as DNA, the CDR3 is TGTGCCAGCGCCCCTGGGGGAGCAGCTACTAGCGCAGATACGCAGTATTTT.